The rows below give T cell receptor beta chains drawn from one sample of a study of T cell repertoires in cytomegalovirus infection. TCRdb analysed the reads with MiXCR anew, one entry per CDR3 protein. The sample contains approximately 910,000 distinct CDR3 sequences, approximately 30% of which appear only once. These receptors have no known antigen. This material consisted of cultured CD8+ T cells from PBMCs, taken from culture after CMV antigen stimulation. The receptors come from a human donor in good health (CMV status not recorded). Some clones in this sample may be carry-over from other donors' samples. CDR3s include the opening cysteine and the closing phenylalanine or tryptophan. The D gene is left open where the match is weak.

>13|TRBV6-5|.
CASSYSMGYEQYF
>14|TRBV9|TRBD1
CASSAGQANYGYTF
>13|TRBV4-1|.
CASSAGGVYEQYF
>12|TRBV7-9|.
CASSSKIDEQFF
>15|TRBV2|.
CASSEAGGRKNIQYF
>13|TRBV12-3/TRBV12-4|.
CASSPNSVYEQFF
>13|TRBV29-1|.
CSVDPQDYNEQFF
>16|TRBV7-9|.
CASSYGGRGNNSPLHF
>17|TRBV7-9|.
CASRGFTGAPGWDTQYF
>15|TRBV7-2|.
CASSSITGLKTEAFF
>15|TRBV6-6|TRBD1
CASSYPGGLAYEQYF
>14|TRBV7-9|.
CASSPPRDPDTQYF
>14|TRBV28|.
CASSLWPKGFGYTF
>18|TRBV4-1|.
CASSQDLSGQSTYNEQFF
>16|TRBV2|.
CASREGVGTNTGELFF
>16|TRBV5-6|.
CASSLGSSSSYNEQFF
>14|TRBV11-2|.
CASAQYSTGDGYTF
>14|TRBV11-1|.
CASSPERYNSPLHF
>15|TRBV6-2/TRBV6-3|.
CASNYGQGLNQPQHF
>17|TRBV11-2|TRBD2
CASSNPPSGPSTDTQYF
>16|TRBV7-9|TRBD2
CASSPLGAGIADTQYF
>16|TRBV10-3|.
CAISAPMVANTGELFF
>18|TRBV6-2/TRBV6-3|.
CASSYLPDGYHRSGELFF
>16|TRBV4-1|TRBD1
CASSQDPGTGSNEQFF
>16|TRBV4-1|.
CASSQVWASTGNTIYF
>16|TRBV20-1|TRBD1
CSARFEQGQSSYEQYF
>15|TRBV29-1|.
CSVEDPYRINYGYTF
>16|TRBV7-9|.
CASSWTPGPPYNEQFF
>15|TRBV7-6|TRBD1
CASRKTGGTNEKLFF